The 15 T cell receptor beta chains reported below all come from one sample, sequenced in a study of OX40 agonist ivuxolimab in advanced cancers. The library was obtained by the immunoSEQ multiplex PCR assay. What TCRdb holds here is the immuneACCESS table cut down to in-frame rearrangements. Part of the clones is not present; checked against another copy, under half of the missing clones reflect an unresolved V gene, and the others are unexplained. The sample table holds 42,000 or so clones, of which about 90% were seen once. 15% of the sample is held by the ten biggest clonotypes. Sequencing used CD4+ or CD8+ T cells sorted from blood, obtained in a trial of the OX40 agonist ivuxolimab. These receptors were taken from an adult with an advanced solid tumor such as melanoma, head and neck, liver or kidney cancer.

This chain joins TRBV7-3 and TRBJ2-1; 9 bases fit TRBD2. V was pared by 4 bases and J by 0 bases, with 1 base of the junction left unmatched. The CDR3 covers 15 residues. The germline gives CDR1 SGHTA, CDR2 FQGTGA. The CDR3 protein is CASSYSGSSYNEQFF. CDR3 nucleotide sequence: TGTGCCAGCAGCTATAGCGGGAGCTCCTACAATGAGCAGTTCTTC.

CDR3 in DNA: TGTGCCAGCAGCTTGGGGGGGACTAGCGGGATAGATACGCAGTATTTT. This encodes CASSLGGTSGIDTQYF. The chain couples TRBV5-6 to TRBJ2-3, with 13 positions matching TRBD2. The CDR3 is 16 residues long. After removal of 0 bases from V and 5 bases from J, the junction contained 3 bases not matched to a gene. CDR1 and CDR2 from the germline V gene are SGHDT and YYEEEE.

This CDR3 reads CASSLNREFGEQYF. Written as DNA, the CDR3 is TGTGCCAGCAGCTTAAACAGGGAATTCGGCGAGCAGTACTTC. The chain has TRBV13 and TRBJ2-7; tentatively, D is TRBD1 (6 bases). CDR1 is PRHDT, CDR2 FYEKMQ, per germline (reference sequence). CDR3 size: 14 residues. V lost 2 bases, J lost 6 bases, and 14 bases lay in between.

A single count supports this clone. The chain employs TRBV7-6 and TRBJ2-5, with D perhaps matching TRBD1 or TRBD2 (5 bases each). TRBJ2-7 explains the end of the DNA better; the J call may be wrong. CDR3 length: 14 amino acids. The germline gives CDR1 SGHVS, CDR2 FNYEAQ. CDR3 region: CASSLAYGGYEQYF. The CDR3 region has the DNA TGTGCCAGCAGCTTAGCGTATGGGGGCTACGAGCAGTACTTC.

Points on this clone: The germline gene is not matched at one end of the junction; a read error may be the cause. J is TRBJ2-5 and V is TRBV28; TRBD2 matches at 11 bases. This CDR3 is built from 14 residues. Germline V lookup: CDR1 MDHEN, CDR2 SYDVKM. The CDR3 DNA sequence: TGTGCCAGCAGTTTTTTACTAGCGGGAGAGAGCCAGTACTTC. Its protein product is CASSFLLAGESQYF.

The chain couples TRBV9 to TRBJ2-7; 10 bases map to TRBD1. CDR3 length: 14 amino acids. V was clipped by 3 bases and J by 3 bases; unmatched bases: 3. CDR1 and CDR2 (germline): SGDLS, YYNGEE. The CDR3 sequence is CASSAGTGVYEQYF. The CDR3, as DNA: TGTGCCAGCAGCGCCGGGACAGGGGTCTACGAGCAGTACTTC.

CDR3 sequence: CASSSMGLPLDEQFF. CDR3 DNA sequence: TGTGCCAGCAGCTCGATGGGATTGCCTTTGGATGAGCAGTTCTTC. The gene calls are TRBV7-9 and TRBJ2-1; D gene uncertain. The germline gives CDR1 SEHNR, CDR2 FQNEAQ (reference sequence). The CDR3 contains 15 residues. The V gene lost 4 bases and the J gene lost 8 bases, with 18 bases spanning the gap. Full variable domain (missing parts from reference TRBV7-9 and TRBJ2-1): DTGVSQNPRHKITKRGQNVTFRCDPISEHNRLYWYRQTLGQGPEFLTYFQNEAQLEKSRLLSDRFSAERPKGSFSTLEIQRTEQGDSAMYLCASSSMGLPLDEQFFGPGTRLTVL.

This clone was observed a handful of times. In DNA, the CDR3 is TGTGCCACCAGCAGAGACAACGTCGACAGCTATGTTAACTATGGCTACACCTTC. Translation: CATSRDNVDSYVNYGYTF. The chain joins TRBV15 to TRBJ1-2; TRBD1 might be the D (5 bases). V lost 0 bases to trimming and J lost 1 base, with 18 bases between them. This CDR3 is built from 18 residues. Germline V gene data show CDR1 as LNHNV and CDR2 as YYDKDF (reference sequence).

The gene calls are TRBV27 and TRBJ1-2; 11 bases match TRBD1. The CDR3 length is 13 residues. V trimming: 5 bases; J trimming: 8 bases; junction bases outside the gene matches: 4. Per germline, CDR1 MNHEY and CDR2 SMNVEV (reference sequence). CDR3: CASSAGQGVGYTF. The CDR3 region has the DNA TGTGCCAGCAGTGCGGGACAGGGGGTCGGCTACACCTTC.

V is TRBV2 and J is TRBJ1-4; maybe TRBD1 (6 bases). Per germline, CDR1 SNHLY and CDR2 FYNNEI. V was trimmed by 4 bases and J by 3 bases, leaving 9 bases between them. The CDR3 runs to 14 residues. CDR3 protein: CASSGGGANEKLFF. The CDR3 bases are TGTGCCAGCAGTGGAGGGGGGGCTAATGAAAAACTGTTTTTT.

This rearrangement joins TRBV6-5 to TRBJ2-3; the match to TRBD1 covers 9 bases. Germline CDR1 and CDR2: MNHEY and SVGAGI. The J segment lost 0 bases and the V segment lost 2 bases, leaving 0 bases of the junction unmatched. This CDR3 region has 15 residues. The CDR3 sequence: CASSYGQGSTDTQYF. The CDR3 coding sequence is TGTGCCAGCAGTTACGGACAGGGGAGCACAGATACGCAGTATTTT.

This clone was detected only a few times. The chain employs TRBV19 and TRBJ1-5; maybe TRBD1 (5 bases). Germline V gene data show CDR1 as LNHDA and CDR2 as SQIVND (reference sequence). The CDR3 covers 14 residues. V was cut by 4 bases and J by 2 bases, with 9 bases left in between. In DNA form, the CDR3 reads TGTGCCAGTAGTAAGCGGGACGGCAATCAGCCCCAGCATTTT. Translation gives CASSKRDGNQPQHF.

The chain recombines TRBV19 with TRBJ1-1; D gene uncertain. Germline CDR1 LNHDA, CDR2 SQIVND (reference sequence). Trimming cost V 3 bases and J 5 bases, with 7 bases left between them. The length of the CDR3 is 12 residues. CDR3 region: CASSIGLTEAFF. DNA for the CDR3: TGTGCCAGTAGTATTGGCCTTACTGAAGCTTTCTTT.

This chain uses TRBV9 with TRBJ1-1, with unresolved D. CDR1 is SGDLS and CDR2 is YYNGEE in the germline V gene. V gave up 0 bases and J gave up 1 base, with 4 bases separating them. This CDR3 is built from 13 residues. The CDR3 sequence: CASSVAENTEAFF. CDR3 nucleotides: TGTGCCAGCAGCGTAGCAGAGAACACTGAAGCTTTCTTT.

The chain couples TRBV5-4 to TRBJ2-3; TRBD1 aligns across 7 bases. The CDR3 is made up of 14 amino acids. From germline, CDR1 is SGHNT and CDR2 YYREEE (reference sequence). V shed 4 bases, J shed 2 bases, and the junction held 4 bases outside the gene matches. The CDR3 reads CASSVGTATDTQYF. In DNA form, the CDR3 reads TGTGCCAGCAGCGTCGGGACAGCCACAGATACGCAGTATTTT.